The rows below give T cell receptor beta chains drawn from one sample of a study of control samples from healthy donors and cancer patients. This table comes from immunoSEQ multiplex PCR, and its TCRdb copy is limited to in-frame clones, with some not included. Here the sample spans 150,000 or so clones, 80% to 95% being singletons. The specimen was blood. These receptors originate from a man in his late teens or twenties in good health. Each CDR3 is given with its conserved first and last residue. A D gene is named only where the DNA matches it firmly. Clone size is stated in some rows and not others, as once, few, many or a class when expanded.

D gene	CDR3 length	V gene	J gene	clone size	CDR3 DNA	CDR3 protein
TRBD2	15	TRBV2	TRBJ2-3	.	TGTGCCAGCAGTTCTACTAGCGGGAGCACAGATACGCAGTATTTT	CASSSTSGSTDTQYF
TRBD2	17	TRBV29-1	TRBJ2-2	.	TGCAGCGTGGAAGGACTAGCGGGAGGATCGGGCACCGGGGAGCTGTTTTTT	CSVEGLAGGSGTGELFF
.	15	TRBV7-2	TRBJ2-5	.	TGTGCCAGCAGCTTAGAGGTCGGCCTCCAAGAGACCCAGTACTTC	CASSLEVGLQETQYF
.	15	TRBV14	TRBJ2-3	.	TGTGCCAGCAGCCAAGAAGGGGCAGGCCCAGATACGCAGTATTTT	CASSQEGAGPDTQYF
.	14	TRBV2	TRBJ1-2	few	TGTGCCAGCCTCGAACGGACAGTCGCATATGGCTACACCTTC	CASLERTVAYGYTF
.	18	TRBV10-3	TRBJ2-2	.	TGTGCCACCTCGACGAGGCCTAGTGGGAGTACGTCCACCGGGGAGCTGTTTTTT	CATSTRPSGSTSTGELFF
.	13	TRBV6-6	TRBJ1-5	.	TGTGCCAGCAACGATGTACAGGCACAGCCCCAGCATTTT	CASNDVQAQPQHF
.	14	TRBV7-9	TRBJ1-6	.	TGTGCCAGCAGCTTATCCCCCACCAATTCACCCCTCCACTTT	CASSLSPTNSPLHF
.	16	TRBV10-3	TRBJ1-5	once	TGTGCCATCGGCTCCGCCGGGGCTAGTAGCAATCAGCCCCAGCATTTT	CAIGSAGASSNQPQHF
.	14	TRBV7-2	TRBJ2-5	.	TGTGCCAGCAGCTTAATGGGCGCAACGGAGACCCAGTACTTC	CASSLMGATETQYF
.	15	TRBV7-9	TRBJ2-1	.	TGTGCCAGCAGCTTAGGAAACTACCCGTACAATGAGCAGTTCTTC	CASSLGNYPYNEQFF
TRBD1	13	TRBV2	TRBJ1-1	.	TGTGCCAGCACTTACAGGGGGCTGCCTGAAGCTTTCTTT	CASTYRGLPEAFF
.	18	TRBV28	TRBJ1-5	.	TGTGCCAGCAGTTCCCTGAGACGGGAGATCGGGAGCAATCAGCCCCAGCATTTT	CASSSLRREIGSNQPQHF
.	14	TRBV28	TRBJ2-7	.	TGTGCCAGCAGTCCGGGTCTAGAGGTCTACGAGCAGTACTTC	CASSPGLEVYEQYF
.	14	TRBV6-6	TRBJ2-3	.	TGTGCCAGCAGCCTCGAGATTGGCACCTCGATGCTGACTTTT	CASSLEIGTSMLTF
.	13	TRBV14	TRBJ2-3	.	TGTGCCAGCAGCCTCGGAACGGCGGGTACGCAGTATTTT	CASSLGTAGTQYF
TRBD2	16	TRBV4-2	TRBJ2-7	.	TGTGCCAGCAGCCCGGGACCTAGCGGGGGATCCTACGAGCAGTACTTC	CASSPGPSGGSYEQYF
.	17	TRBV5-1	TRBJ1-4	.	TGCGCCAGCAGCTTACAGGGCGACAGAACAACTAATGAAAAACTGTTTTTT	CASSLQGDRTTNEKLFF
.	16	TRBV4-1	TRBJ2-1	.	TGCGCCAGCAGCCAAGAAAAGGAGAGCTCCTACAATGAGCAGTTCTTC	CASSQEKESSYNEQFF
TRBD2	17	TRBV5-4	TRBJ2-3	.	TGTGCCAGCAGCTTGAAGTCTAGCGGGGCCAGCACAGATACGCAGTATTTT	CASSLKSSGASTDTQYF
.	12	TRBV4-1	TRBJ1-3	.	TGCGCCAGCAGCCTGACTGGAAACACCATATATTTT	CASSLTGNTIYF
TRBD1	16	TRBV5-6	TRBJ2-1	.	TGTGCCAGCAGCGAAAAGAGGGGGCTATACTACAATGAGCAGTTCTTC	CASSEKRGLYYNEQFF
.	14	TRBV6-5	TRBJ1-1	.	TGTGCCAGCAGGATAGGGGGGCCGAACACTGAAGCTTTCTTT	CASRIGGPNTEAFF
.	14	TRBV19	TRBJ1-1	.	TGTGCCAGTAGTATAGGGCCGGGACGGTTTGAAGCTTTCTTT	CASSIGPGRFEAFF